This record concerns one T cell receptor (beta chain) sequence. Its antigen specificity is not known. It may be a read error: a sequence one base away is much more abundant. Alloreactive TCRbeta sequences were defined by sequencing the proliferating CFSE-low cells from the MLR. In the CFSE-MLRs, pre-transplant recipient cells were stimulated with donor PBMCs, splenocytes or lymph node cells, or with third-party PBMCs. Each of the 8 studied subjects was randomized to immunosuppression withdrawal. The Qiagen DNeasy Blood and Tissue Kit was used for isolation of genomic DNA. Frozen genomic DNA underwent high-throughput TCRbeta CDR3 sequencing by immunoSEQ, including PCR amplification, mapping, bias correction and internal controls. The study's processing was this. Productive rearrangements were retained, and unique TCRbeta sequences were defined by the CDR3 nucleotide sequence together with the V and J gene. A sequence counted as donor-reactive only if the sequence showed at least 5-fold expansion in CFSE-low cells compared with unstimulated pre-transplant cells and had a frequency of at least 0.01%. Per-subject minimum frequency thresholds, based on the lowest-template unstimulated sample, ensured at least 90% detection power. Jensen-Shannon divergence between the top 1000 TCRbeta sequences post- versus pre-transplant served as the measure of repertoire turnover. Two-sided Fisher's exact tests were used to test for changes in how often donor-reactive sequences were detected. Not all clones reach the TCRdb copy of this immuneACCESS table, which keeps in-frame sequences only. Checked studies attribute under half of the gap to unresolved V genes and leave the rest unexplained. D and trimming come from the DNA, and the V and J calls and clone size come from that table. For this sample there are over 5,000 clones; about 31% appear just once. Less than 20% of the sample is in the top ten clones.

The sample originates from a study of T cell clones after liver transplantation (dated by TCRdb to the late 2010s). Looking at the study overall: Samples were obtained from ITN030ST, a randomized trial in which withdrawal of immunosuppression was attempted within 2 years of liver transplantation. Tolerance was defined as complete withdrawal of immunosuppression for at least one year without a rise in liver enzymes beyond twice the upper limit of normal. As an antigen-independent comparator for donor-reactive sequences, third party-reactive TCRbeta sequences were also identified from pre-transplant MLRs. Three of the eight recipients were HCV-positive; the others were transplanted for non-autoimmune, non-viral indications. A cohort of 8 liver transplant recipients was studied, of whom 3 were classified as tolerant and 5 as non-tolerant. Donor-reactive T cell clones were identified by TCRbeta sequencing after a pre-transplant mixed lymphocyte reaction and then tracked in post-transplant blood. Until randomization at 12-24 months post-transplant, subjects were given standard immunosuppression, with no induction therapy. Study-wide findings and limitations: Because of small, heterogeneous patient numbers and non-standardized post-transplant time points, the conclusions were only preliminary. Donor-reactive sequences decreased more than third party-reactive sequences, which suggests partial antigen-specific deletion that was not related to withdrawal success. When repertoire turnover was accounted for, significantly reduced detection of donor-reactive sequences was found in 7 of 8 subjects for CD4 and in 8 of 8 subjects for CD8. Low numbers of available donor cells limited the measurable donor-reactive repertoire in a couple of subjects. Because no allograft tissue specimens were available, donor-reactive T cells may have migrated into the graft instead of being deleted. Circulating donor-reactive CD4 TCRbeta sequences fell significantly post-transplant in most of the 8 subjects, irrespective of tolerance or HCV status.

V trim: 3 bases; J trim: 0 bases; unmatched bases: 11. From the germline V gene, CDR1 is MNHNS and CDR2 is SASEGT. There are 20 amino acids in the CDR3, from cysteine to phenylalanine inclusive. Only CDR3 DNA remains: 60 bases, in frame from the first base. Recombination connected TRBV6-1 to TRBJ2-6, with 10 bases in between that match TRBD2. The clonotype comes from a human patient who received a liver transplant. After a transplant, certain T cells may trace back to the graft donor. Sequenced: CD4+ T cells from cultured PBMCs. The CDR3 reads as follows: CASSDGPGTSASSGANVLTF. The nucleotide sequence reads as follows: TGTGCCAGCAGTGACGGGCCCGGGACTAGCGCCAGCTCTGGGGCCAACGTCCTGACTTTC.